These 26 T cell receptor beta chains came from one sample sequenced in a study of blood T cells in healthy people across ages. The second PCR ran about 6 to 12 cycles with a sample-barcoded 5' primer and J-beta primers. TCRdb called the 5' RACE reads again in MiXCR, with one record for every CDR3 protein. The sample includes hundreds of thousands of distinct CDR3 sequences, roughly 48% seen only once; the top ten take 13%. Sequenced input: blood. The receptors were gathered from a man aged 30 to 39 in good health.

In DNA form, the CDR3 reads TGTGCCAGCAGTGATTGGCAGCCGGACACCATATATTTT. Protein sequence: CASSDWQPDTIYF. The chain recombines TRBV25-1 with TRBJ1-3, with D hard to call. V shed 3 bases and J shed 8 bases, with 11 bases lying between them. This CDR3 comprises 13 residues. Germline V gene lookup returns CDR1 MGHDK and CDR2 SYGVNS.

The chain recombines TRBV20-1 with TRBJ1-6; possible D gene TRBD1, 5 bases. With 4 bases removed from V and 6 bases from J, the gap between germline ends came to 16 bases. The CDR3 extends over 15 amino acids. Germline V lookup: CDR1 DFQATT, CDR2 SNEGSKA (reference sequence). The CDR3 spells CSATKQVTFNSPLHF. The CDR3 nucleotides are TGCAGTGCTACCAAACAGGTCACGTTTAATTCACCCCTCCACTTT.

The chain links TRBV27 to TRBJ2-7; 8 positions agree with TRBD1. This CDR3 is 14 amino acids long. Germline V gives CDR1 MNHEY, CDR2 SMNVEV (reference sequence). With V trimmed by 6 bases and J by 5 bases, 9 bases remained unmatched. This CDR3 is CASRPTGEGHEQYF. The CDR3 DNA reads TGTGCCAGCAGGCCGACAGGGGAAGGCCACGAGCAGTACTTC.

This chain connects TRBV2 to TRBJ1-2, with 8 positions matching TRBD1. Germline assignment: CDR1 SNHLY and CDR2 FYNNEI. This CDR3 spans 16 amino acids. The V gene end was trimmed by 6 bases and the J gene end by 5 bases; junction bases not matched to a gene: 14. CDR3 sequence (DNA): TGTGCCAGCAGCAGAAGGACAGGGTCTAAGAAATATGGCTACACCTTC. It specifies CASSRRTGSKKYGYTF.

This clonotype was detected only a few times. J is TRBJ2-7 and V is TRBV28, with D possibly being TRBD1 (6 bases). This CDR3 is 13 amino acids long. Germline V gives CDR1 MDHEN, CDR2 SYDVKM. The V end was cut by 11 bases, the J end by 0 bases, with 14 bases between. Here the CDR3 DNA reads TGTGCCGTACAGGACAGCCTCTCCTACGAGCAGTACTTC. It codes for CAVQDSLSYEQYF.

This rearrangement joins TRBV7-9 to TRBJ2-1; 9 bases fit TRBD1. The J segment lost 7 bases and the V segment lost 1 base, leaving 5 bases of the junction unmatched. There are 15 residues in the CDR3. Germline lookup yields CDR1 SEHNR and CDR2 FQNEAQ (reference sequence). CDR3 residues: CASSLGDRDVNEQFF. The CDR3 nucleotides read TGTGCCAGCAGCTTAGGGGACAGGGACGTGAATGAGCAGTTCTTC.

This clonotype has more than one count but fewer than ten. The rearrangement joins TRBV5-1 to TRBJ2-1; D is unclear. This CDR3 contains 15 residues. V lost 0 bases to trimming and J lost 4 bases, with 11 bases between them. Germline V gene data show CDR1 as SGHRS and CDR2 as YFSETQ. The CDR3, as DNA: TGCGCCAGCAGCTTGGGACAACCACAGTACAATGAGCAGTTCTTC. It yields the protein CASSLGQPQYNEQFF. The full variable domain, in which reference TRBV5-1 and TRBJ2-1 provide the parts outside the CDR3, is KAGVTQTPRYLIKTRGQQVTLSCSPISGHRSVSWYQQTPGQGLQFLFEYFSETQRNKGNFPGRFSGRQFSNSRSEMNVSTLELGDSALYLCASSLGQPQYNEQFFGPGTRLTVL.

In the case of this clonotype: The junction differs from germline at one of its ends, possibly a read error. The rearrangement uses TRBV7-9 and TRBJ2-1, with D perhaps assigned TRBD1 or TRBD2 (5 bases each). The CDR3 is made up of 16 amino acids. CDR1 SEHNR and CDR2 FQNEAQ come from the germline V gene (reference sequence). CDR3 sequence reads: CASSLVAGAMYNGQFF. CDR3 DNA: TGTGCCAGCAGCTTAGTAGCCGGGGCAATGTACAATGGGCAGTTCTTC.

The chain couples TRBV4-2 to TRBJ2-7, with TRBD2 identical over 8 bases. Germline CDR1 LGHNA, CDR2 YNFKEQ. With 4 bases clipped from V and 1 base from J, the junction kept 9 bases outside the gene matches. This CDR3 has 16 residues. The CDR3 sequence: CASSPGVAGISYEQYF. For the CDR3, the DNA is TGTGCCAGCAGCCCTGGGGTAGCGGGAATATCCTACGAGCAGTACTTC.

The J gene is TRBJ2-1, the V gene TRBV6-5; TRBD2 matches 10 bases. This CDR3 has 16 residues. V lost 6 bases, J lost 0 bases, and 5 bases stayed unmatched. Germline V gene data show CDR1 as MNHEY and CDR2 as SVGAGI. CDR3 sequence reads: CASRISGGSSYNEQFF. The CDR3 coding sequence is TGTGCCAGCAGGATTAGCGGGGGGAGCTCCTACAATGAGCAGTTCTTC.

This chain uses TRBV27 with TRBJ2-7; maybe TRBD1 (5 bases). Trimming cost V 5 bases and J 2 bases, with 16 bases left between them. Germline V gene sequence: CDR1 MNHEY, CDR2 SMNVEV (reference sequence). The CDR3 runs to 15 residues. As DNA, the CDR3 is TGTGCCAGCAGTGCCTATGGCCAGGGCGCCTACGAGCAGTACTTC. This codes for CASSAYGQGAYEQYF.

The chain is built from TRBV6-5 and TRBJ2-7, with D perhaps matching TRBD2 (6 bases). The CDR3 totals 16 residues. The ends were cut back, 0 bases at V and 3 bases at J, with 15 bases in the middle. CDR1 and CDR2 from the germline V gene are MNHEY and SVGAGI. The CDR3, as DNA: TGTGCCAGCAGTTACTCGATTGGAGGGGCCGTCTACGAGCAGTACTTC. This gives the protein CASSYSIGGAVYEQYF.

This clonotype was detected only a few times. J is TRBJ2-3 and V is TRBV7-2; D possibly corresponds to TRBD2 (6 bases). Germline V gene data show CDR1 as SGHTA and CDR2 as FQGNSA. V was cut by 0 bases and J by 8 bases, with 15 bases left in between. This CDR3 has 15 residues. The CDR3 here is CASSLALLAQGTQYF. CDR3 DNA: TGTGCCAGCAGCTTAGCTTTACTAGCCCAGGGTACGCAGTATTTT.

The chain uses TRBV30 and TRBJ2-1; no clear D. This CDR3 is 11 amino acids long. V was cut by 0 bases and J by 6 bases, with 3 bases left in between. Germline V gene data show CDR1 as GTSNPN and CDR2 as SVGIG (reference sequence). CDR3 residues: CAWSVANEQFF. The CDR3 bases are TGTGCCTGGAGTGTAGCCAATGAGCAGTTCTTC.

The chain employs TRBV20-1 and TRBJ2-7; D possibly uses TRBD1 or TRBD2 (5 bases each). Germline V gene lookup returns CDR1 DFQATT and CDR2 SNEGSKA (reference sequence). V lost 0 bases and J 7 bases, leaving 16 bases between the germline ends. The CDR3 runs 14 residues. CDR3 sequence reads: CSARDEGTAREQYF. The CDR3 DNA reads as TGCAGTGCTAGAGATGAGGGGACGGCTAGAGAGCAGTACTTC.

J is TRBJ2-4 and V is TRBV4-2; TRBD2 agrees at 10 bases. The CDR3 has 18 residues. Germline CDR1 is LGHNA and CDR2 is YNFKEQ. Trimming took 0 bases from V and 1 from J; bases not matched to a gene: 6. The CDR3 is CASSQELAGNLAKNIQYF. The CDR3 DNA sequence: TGTGCCAGCAGCCAAGAACTAGCGGGGAACCTGGCCAAAAACATTCAGTACTTC.

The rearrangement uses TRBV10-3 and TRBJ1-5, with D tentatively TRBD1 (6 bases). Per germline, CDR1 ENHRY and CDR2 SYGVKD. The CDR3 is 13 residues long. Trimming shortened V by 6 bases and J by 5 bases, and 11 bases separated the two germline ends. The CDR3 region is CAISPGTHQPQHF. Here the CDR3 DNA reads TGTGCCATCAGCCCGGGGACACATCAGCCCCAGCATTTT.

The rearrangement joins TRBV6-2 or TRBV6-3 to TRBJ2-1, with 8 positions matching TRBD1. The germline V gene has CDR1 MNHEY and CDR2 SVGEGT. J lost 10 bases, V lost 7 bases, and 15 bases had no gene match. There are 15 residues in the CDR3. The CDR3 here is CASTQDRVRGYEQFF. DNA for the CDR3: TGTGCCAGCACCCAGGACAGGGTGAGGGGTTACGAGCAGTTCTTC.

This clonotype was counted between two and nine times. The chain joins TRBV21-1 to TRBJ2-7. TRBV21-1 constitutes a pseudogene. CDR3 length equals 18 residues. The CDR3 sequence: CASSQGYKWRQSSYEQYF. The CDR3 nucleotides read TGTGCCAGCAGCCAAGGCTATAAATGGCGGCAGAGCTCCTACGAGCAGTACTTC.

CDR3: CASSVGTGRGQPQHF. The CDR3 DNA is TGTGCCAGCAGCGTAGGGACAGGGAGAGGACAGCCCCAGCATTTT. The chain has TRBV9 and TRBJ1-5, with 8 bases identical to TRBD1. V lost 0 bases to trimming and J lost 7 bases; unmatched junction nucleotides: 6. Germline assignment: CDR1 SGDLS and CDR2 YYNGEE. This CDR3 comprises 15 residues.

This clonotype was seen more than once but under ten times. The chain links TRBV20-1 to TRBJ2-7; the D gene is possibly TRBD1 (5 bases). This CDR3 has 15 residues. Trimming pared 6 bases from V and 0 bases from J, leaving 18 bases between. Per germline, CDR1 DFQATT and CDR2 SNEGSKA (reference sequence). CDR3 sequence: CSANSQGASSYEQYF. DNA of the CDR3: TGCAGTGCAAACTCCCAAGGGGCTAGCTCCTACGAGCAGTACTTC.

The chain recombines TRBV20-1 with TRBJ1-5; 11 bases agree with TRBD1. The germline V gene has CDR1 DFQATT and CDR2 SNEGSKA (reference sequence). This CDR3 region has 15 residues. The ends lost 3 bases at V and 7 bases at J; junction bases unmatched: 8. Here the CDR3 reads CSARGTGGYRQPQHF. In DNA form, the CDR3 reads TGCAGTGCTAGGGGGACAGGGGGATATAGGCAGCCCCAGCATTTT.

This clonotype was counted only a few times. The CDR3: CASSQDRGGGPYEQYF. As DNA, the CDR3 is TGCGCCAGCAGCCAAGATCGGGGAGGCGGCCCCTACGAGCAGTACTTC. V usage is TRBV4-3 and J usage is TRBJ2-4; the D gene is possibly TRBD2 (6 bases). The tail of the sequence fits TRBJ2-7 better, so the J call may be wrong. The CDR3 is 16 residues long. Germline lookup yields CDR1 LGHNA and CDR2 YSLEER.

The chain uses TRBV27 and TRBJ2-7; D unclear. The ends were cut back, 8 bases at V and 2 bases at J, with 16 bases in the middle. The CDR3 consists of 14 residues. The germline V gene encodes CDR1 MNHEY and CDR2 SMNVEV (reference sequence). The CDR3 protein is CASQGLYNPYEQYF. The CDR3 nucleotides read TGTGCCAGCCAAGGGCTCTACAACCCCTACGAGCAGTACTTC.

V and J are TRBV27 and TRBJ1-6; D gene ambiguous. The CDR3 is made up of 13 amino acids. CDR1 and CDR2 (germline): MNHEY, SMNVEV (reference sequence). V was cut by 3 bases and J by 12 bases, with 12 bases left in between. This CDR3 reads CASSFLSDGPLHF. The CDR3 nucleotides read TGTGCCAGCAGTTTTCTCTCAGACGGACCCCTCCACTTT.

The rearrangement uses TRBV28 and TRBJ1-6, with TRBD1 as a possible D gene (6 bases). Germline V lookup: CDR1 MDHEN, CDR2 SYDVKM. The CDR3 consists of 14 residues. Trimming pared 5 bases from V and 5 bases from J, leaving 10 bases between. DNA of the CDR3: TGTGCCAGCAGTACCGGGGGCGATAATTCACCCCTCCACTTT. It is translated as CASSTGGDNSPLHF.